Reported below is one TCR beta chain. Its cognate antigen has yet to be identified. Base qualities are not provided; no much larger clone lies one nucleotide away. This sample stems from a study of blood T cell repertoires in COVID-19 (dated by TCRdb to the early 2020s). About the study as a whole: Samples covering the acute and convalescent phases of COVID-19 were provided by collaborators in the United States, Italy and Spain. Subjects who had been exposed to COVID-19, were actively infected with it, or had recovered from it provided the deeply sampled blood TCRbeta repertoires that made up the dataset. The sample metadata nearly always contained a de-identified subject ID, COVID-19 status, age in years and sex. Samples came from the ongoing ImmuneRACE study (first 160 participants) plus 1,254 subjects from 6 global collaborators. A freely available public database, intended as a resource for researchers studying the immune response to SARS-CoV-2, is where the repertoires were released. Where available, HLA class I and class II types were taken from metadata supplied by the sample provider and were not determined by assay-based typing. The material from the prospective study consisted of cDNA or gDNA derived from T cells, B-cell-depleted T cells, or PBMCs. What the authors observed across the whole study: The amount of clinical and demographic metadata varied by source and participant and was provided uncurated.

TCRbeta CDR3 regions were amplified from genomic DNA by means of the immunoSEQ Assay, a bias-controlled multiplex PCR. In the original analysis: Within the assay, amplification of reference gene primers was used to estimate how many nucleated cells each sample contained. To quantify the absolute abundance of each unique TCRbeta CDR3 rearrangement, sequence reads were collapsed and filtered. Productive Simpson clonality was computed per sample as the square root of Simpson's diversity index over productive rearrangements. TCRdb took over this immuneACCESS table, retaining in-frame rearrangements with V and J assigned. Such tables are incomplete; in checked studies, under half of the missing clones stem from an unresolved V gene, and the remainder is unexplained. From that table come the V and J calls and clone size; the DNA was used to work out D and trimming. The sample table shows almost 300,000 clones, and around nine tenths are seen once. The ten largest clones capture around 1.4% of the sample.

Measured from the cysteine to the phenylalanine, the CDR3 is 18 residues long. Just CDR3 DNA is preserved here, 54 bases in frame from base 1. Via the germline V gene, CDR1 is KGHSH and CDR2 LQKENI. V loses 2 bases of germline sequence and J loses 3 bases, and the interval between the two ends is 19 bases. Collaborating institutions collected whole blood in K2EDTA tubes following their own protocols. For TCRbeta analysis, collaborators shipped samples as frozen whole blood, isolated PBMCs, or DNA extracted from either of those sample types. The sample comprised peripheral blood. This sequence originates from a man between 65 and 79 years old with acute or convalescent COVID-19. This chain joins TRBV18 to TRBJ1-4; the D gene is perhaps TRBD1, from 5 matching bases. The CDR3 corresponds to CASSPVSRAGRANEKLFF. The nucleotides read TGTGCCAGCTCACCAGTTTCCAGGGCAGGAAGGGCTAATGAAAAACTGTTTTTT.